The rows below give T cell receptor beta chains drawn from one sample of a study of CD8+ T cells in alopecia areata. Sequenced by immunoSEQ multiplex PCR; TCRdb stores in-frame clones only, minus some. This table holds under 200,000 clones, roughly two thirds found once. Sample: CD4+ T cells sorted from blood, taken at week 4, from a patient treated with tofacitinib. These receptors originate from a human donor with alopecia areata. CDR3s leave out the opening cysteine and the closing phenylalanine or tryptophan. Size values are once, few and many counts, or a class for expanded clones, and some rows have none.

TRBV30 few AWSVGGASQPQH
TRBV7-9 once ASSLRDRGQETQY
TRBV5-1 NA ASSFGMNTEAF
TRBV19 NA ASSPQGASGKQF
TRBV25-1 few ASSESGDLYGYT
TRBV29-1 NA SAEGGRSYNEQF
TRBV29-1 few SVERTGAHTGELF
TRBV30 NA AWSSAAGVPLH
TRBV9 NA ASSRQGQGDEKLF
TRBV11-2 NA ASRGDSYEQY
TRBV30 NA AWTRLAGGSYGEQY
TRBV7-2 NA ASSLQVRQPQH
TRBV7-9 many ASSPRGPDTIY
TRBV2 NA ASTLDKLEQY
TRBV6-1 few ASRIQQGRREQY
TRBV4-2 NA ASSQATGTANYGYT
TRBV15 NA ATSRELAGDYEQY
TRBV5-6 NA ASSYRVDEQF
TRBV30 once ACARRRGPGNEQF
TRBV2 NA ASMVDSYNEQF
TRBV27 NA ASSLRAGVPYNEQF
TRBV30 NA AWSHSSYEQY
TRBV2 medium-sized ASSWDRGNEQF
TRBV2 NA ASSEIGGETQY
TRBV25-1 NA ASRVPGQRNSPLH
TRBV30 NA ACRPGSWGGYT
TRBV5-6 NA ASSLPGTGGPYEQY
TRBV14 NA ASSQDEETQY
TRBV10-3 NA AISSGTGLRYGYT
TRBV30 NA AWDKTTNYGYT
TRBV29-1 NA SVEDRLSTDTQY
TRBV29-1 NA SAAGGSRNTEAF